These 5 T cell receptor beta chains originate from one sample sequenced in a study of shared clonotypes between healthy human individuals. Only in-frame clones appear in the TCRdb table, and some are missing; sequencing was by immunoSEQ multiplex PCR. The data show about 1.5 million clones, with approximately 98% seen just once and roughly 0.45% held by the top ten. The sequenced material came from naive CD4+ T cells sorted from blood. Subset reported: CD45RA+ positively selected. The source of these receptors is a man aged 30 to 39 in good health.

This chain connects TRBV18 to TRBJ2-7; tentatively, D is TRBD1 (5 bases). The CDR3 has 13 amino acids. Trimming cost V 0 bases and J 6 bases, with 9 bases left between them. Germline V gene lookup returns CDR1 KGHSH and CDR2 LQKENI. CDR3 residues: CASSPPSRVEQYF. CDR3 coding DNA: TGTGCCAGCTCACCACCGTCCAGGGTCGAGCAGTACTTC.

The chain recombines TRBV9 with TRBJ1-1, with D perhaps matching TRBD1 (5 bases). The CDR3 spans 15 residues. Germline assignment: CDR1 SGDLS and CDR2 YYNGEE. Trimming removed 0 bases at V and 5 bases at J, with 14 bases between. The CDR3 loop is CASSVGVGPRTEAFF. As DNA, the CDR3 is TGTGCCAGCAGCGTAGGGGTGGGGCCGCGGACTGAAGCTTTCTTT.

V and J are TRBV5-1 and TRBJ1-1, with D hard to call. Germline lookup yields CDR1 SGHRS and CDR2 YFSETQ. The CDR3 is 15 amino acids. Trimming pared 4 bases from V and 2 bases from J, leaving 15 bases between. CDR3 protein: CASSPAGGFNTEAFF. CDR3 nucleotide sequence: TGCGCCAGCAGCCCCGCCGGAGGATTTAACACTGAAGCTTTCTTT.

V gene TRBV6-5 combines with J gene TRBJ1-1; D uncertain. Trimming shortened V by 7 bases and J by 4 bases, and 13 bases separated the two germline ends. This CDR3 has 13 residues. Germline values: CDR1 MNHEY, CDR2 SVGAGI. The CDR3, as DNA: TGTGCCAGCATAGAGCGGGGAGGCACTGAAGCTTTCTTT. This translates into CASIERGGTEAFF.

The chain links TRBV19 to TRBJ1-1; no firm D call. Between the trimmed V and J ends, which lost 3 bases and 0 bases, there was a span of 8 bases. The CDR3 is 14 amino acids. The germline CDR1 and CDR2 sequences are LNHDA and SQIVND (reference sequence). For the CDR3, the DNA is TGTGCCAGTAGTATTGTTGGTATGAACACTGAAGCTTTCTTT. It specifies CASSIVGMNTEAFF.